This TCR beta chain originates from a study of human T cells and chemical hapten exposure. This clonotype was detected only a few times. Germline CDR1 MNHEY, CDR2 SMNVEV (reference sequence). Trimming pared 8 bases from V and 4 bases from J, leaving 9 bases between. The CDR3 extends over 12 amino acids. From the RACE reads, TCRdb called clonotypes with MiXCR, one entry per CDR3 protein. The data show 150,000 to 200,000 distinct CDR3 sequences, with 25% to 35% seen just once and 2% to 2.5% held by the top ten. Time point denoted: patch test 3, about 24 weeks after DPC sensitization. As to treatment: therapeutic diphenylcyclopropenone sensitization with weekly scalp DPC.

The J gene is TRBJ2-1, the V gene TRBV27; D gene uncertain. This sequence was found in a young woman with alopecia areata. Some clones in this sample may be carry-over from other donors' samples. The sample was whole blood, taken in connection with sensitization to the hapten diphenylcyclopropenone (DPC). The CDR3 region has the DNA TGTGCCAGCGGCCCACCGTACAATGAGCAGTTCTTC. Translating it yields CASGPPYNEQFF.